The clone carrying this TCR beta chain was found many times. Antigen specificity is unknown. This specimen comes from a study of T-cell reconstitution after alpha-beta-depleted transplantation in children. Study observations and caveats: At day 60, the high TCRbeta diversity found in some patients originated from recipient T cells and thymic progenitors that had survived. Newly produced T cells mostly accounted for T-cell counts and diversity one year post-transplant. Reportedly, alpha-beta T cells present about two months post-transplant originated from several hundred expanded clones of graft origin.

Unique molecular identifiers tagged the TCRbeta library. TCRdb reprocessed the PCR reads via MiXCR and lists one record per CDR3 protein. The data show 240,000 or so distinct CDR3 sequences, just under 8.5% seen once. V was pared by 5 bases and J by 10 bases, with 9 bases between. Germline assignment: CDR1 SGHVS and CDR2 FNYEAQ. The CDR3 is 11 residues long. This TCR was recovered from a male patient younger than 18 who had a stem cell transplant for acute lymphoblastic leukemia, so the T cells may come from the graft donor. This sample comprised PBMCs, mostly from graft donor cells, obtained 180 days after TCRalphabeta/CD19-depleted stem cell transplant. The chain joins TRBV7-6 to TRBJ2-1, with D hard to call. CDR3 sequence reads: CASSPDPEQFF. The CDR3 DNA reads as TGTGCCAGCAGCCCCGATCCAGAGCAGTTCTTC.